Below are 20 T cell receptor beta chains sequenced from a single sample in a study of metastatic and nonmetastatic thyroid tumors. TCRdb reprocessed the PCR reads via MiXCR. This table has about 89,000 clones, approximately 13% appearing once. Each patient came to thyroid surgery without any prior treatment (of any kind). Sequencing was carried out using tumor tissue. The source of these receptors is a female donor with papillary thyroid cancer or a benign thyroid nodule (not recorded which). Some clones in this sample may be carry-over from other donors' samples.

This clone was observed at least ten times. In DNA, the CDR3 is TGTGCCAGCTCCAACGCCCGGACCGGGAGCTACACCTTC. This codes for CASSNARTGSYTF. V and J are TRBV18 and TRBJ1-2; the D is unclear. V lost 6 bases and J 9 bases, leaving 17 bases between the germline ends. Per the germline V gene, CDR1 is KGHSH and CDR2 is LQKENI. The length of the CDR3 is 13 residues.

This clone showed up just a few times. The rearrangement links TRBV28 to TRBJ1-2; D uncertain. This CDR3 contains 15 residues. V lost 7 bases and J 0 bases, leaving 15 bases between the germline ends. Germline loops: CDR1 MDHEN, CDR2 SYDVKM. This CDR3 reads CASTPRGGTNYGYTF. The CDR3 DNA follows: TGTGCCAGCACCCCCCGGGGAGGAACTAACTATGGCTACACCTTC.

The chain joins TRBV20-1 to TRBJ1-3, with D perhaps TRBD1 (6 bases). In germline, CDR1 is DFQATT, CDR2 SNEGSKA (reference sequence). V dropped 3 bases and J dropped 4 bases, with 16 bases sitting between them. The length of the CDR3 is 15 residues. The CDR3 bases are TGCAGTGCTAGTGGGAAAGGGGGAGGAGGAAACACCATATATTTT. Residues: CSASGKGGGGNTIYF.

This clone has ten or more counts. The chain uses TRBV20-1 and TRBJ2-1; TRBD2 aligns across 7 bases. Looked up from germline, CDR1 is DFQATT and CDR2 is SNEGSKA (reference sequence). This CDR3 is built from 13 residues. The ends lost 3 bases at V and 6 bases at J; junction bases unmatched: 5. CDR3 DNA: TGCAGTGCTAGTAGAGCGGGACCCAATGAGCAGTTCTTC. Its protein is CSASRAGPNEQFF.

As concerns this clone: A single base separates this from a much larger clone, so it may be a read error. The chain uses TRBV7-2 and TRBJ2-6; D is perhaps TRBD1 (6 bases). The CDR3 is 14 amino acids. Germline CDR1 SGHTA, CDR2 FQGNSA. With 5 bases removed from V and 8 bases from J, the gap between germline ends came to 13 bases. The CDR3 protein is CASSPARGSNVLTF. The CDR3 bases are TGTGCCAGCAGCCCTGCGAGGGGGTCCAACGTCCTGACTTTC.

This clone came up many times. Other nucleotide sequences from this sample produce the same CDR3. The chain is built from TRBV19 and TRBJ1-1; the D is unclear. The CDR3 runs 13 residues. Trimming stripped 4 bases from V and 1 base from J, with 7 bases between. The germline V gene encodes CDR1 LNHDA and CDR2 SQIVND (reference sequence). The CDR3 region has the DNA TGTGCCAGTAGTACCCTAGGGAACACTGAAGCTTTCTTT. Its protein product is CASSTLGNTEAFF.

CDR3 nucleotide sequence: TGTGCCAGCAGCCAAGATTTAGTAGTTCTGGGCAATGAGCAGTTCTTC. Amino acids: CASSQDLVVLGNEQFF. The chain carries TRBV3-1 and TRBJ2-1; D is ambiguous. This CDR3 region has 16 residues. Trimming removed 0 bases at V and 6 bases at J, with 15 bases between. Germline assignment: CDR1 LGHDT and CDR2 YNNKEL (reference sequence).

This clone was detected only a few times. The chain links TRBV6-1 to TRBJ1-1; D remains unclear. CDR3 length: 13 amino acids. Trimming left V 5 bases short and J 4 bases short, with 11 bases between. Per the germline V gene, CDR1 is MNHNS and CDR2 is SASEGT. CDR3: CASSQESITEAFF. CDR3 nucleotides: TGTGCCAGCAGTCAAGAGTCGATCACTGAAGCTTTCTTT.

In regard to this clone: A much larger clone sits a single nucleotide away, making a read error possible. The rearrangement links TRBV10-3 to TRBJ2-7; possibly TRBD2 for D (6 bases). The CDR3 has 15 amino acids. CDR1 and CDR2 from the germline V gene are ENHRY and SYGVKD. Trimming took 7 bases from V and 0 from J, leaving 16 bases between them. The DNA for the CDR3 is TGTGCCATCATGCAGGCGGGAATGTCCTCCTACGAGCAGTACTTC. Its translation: CAIMQAGMSSYEQYF.

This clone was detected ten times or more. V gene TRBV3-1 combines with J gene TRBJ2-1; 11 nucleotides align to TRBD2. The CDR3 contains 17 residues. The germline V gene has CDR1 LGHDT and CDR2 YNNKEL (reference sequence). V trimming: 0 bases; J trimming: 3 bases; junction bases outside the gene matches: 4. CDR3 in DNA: TGTGCCAGCAGCCAAGAGTTGGGACTAGCGGTCTACAATGAGCAGTTCTTC. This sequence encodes CASSQELGLAVYNEQFF.

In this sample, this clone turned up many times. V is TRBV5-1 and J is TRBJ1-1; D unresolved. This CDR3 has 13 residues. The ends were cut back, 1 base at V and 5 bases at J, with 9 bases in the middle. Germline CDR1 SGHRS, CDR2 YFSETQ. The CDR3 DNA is TGCGCCAGCAGCTTGTTTTCTCCGACTGAAGCTTTCTTT. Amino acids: CASSLFSPTEAFF.

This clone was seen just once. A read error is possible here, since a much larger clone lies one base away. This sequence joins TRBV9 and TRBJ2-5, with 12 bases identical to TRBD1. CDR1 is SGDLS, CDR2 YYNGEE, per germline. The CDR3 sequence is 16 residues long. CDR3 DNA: TGTGCCAGCAGCGCTCCGGGACAGGGGGCTCGAGAGAACCAGTACTTC. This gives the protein CASSAPGQGARENQYF.

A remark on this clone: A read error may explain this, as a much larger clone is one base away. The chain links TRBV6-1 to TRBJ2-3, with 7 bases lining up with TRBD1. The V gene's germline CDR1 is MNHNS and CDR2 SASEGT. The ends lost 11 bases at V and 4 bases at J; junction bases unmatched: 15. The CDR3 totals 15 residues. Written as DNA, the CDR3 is TGTGCCGCCGTTCTTGGGACAGACCTACCAGATACGCAGTATTTT. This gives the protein CAAVLGTDLPDTQYF.

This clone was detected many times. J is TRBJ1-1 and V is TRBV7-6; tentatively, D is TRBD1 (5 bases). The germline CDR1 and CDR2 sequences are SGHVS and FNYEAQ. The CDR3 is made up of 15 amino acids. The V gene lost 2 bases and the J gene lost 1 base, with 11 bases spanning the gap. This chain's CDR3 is CASSLTLDTNTEAFF. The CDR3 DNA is TGTGCCAGCAGCTTAACCTTGGACACGAACACTGAAGCTTTCTTT.

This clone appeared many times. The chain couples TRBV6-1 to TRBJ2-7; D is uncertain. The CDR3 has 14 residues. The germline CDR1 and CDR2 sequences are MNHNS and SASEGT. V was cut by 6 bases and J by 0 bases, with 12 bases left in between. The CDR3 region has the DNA TGTGCCAGCAGCCTATCGACCCCCTCCTACGAGCAGTACTTC. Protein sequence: CASSLSTPSYEQYF.

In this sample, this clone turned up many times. CDR3 in DNA: TGTGCCAGCAGTGAAGGGACAAATTCTGAAAAACTGTTTTTT. Encoded protein: CASSEGTNSEKLFF. V gene TRBV6-1 combines with J gene TRBJ1-4, with a possible D match to TRBD1 (5 bases). V gave up 1 base and J gave up 7 bases, with 10 bases separating them. Germline CDR1 reads MNHNS; CDR2 reads SASEGT. This CDR3 contains 14 residues.

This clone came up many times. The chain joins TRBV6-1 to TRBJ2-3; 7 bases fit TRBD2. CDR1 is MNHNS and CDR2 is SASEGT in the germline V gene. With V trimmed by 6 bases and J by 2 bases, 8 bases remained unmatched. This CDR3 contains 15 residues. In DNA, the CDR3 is TGTGCCAGCAGGCCCCGGACTAGGGACACAGATACGCAGTATTTT. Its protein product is CASRPRTRDTDTQYF.

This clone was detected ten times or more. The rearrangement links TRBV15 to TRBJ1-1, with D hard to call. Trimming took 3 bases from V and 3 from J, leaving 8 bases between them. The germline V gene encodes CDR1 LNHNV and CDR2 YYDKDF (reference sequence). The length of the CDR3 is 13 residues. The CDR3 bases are TGTGCCACCAGCAGGACGGTGTACACTGAAGCTTTCTTT. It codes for CATSRTVYTEAFF.

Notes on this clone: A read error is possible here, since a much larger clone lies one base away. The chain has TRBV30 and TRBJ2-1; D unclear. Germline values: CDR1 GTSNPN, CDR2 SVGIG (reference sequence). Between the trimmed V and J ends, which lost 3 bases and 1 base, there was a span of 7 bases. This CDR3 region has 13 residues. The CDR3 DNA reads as TGTGCCTGGAGCTGGCTGTCCTACAATGAGCAGTTCTTC. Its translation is CAWSWLSYNEQFF.

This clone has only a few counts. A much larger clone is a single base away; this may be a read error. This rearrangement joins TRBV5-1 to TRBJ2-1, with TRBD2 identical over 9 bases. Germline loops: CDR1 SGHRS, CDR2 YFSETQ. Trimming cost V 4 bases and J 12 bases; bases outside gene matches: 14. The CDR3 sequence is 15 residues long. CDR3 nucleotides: TGCGCCAGCAGCAACCCGACTGGCGGGGGGGGAGGGCAGTTCTTC. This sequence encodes CASSNPTGGGGGQFF.